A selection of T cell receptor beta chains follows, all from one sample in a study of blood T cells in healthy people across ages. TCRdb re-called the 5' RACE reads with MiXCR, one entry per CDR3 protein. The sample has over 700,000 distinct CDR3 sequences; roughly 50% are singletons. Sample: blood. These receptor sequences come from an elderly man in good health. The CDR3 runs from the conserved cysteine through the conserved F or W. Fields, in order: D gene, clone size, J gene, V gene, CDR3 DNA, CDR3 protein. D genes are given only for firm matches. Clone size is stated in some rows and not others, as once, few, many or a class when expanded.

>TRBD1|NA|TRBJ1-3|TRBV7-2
TGTGCCAGCGGCCGAAACCCGGGACAGGGGCCCAACACCATATATTTT
CASGRNPGQGPNTIYF
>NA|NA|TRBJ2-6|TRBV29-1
TGCAGCGTTGCGCGGGACACCGACTCTGGGGCCAACGTCCTGACTTTC
CSVARDTDSGANVLTF
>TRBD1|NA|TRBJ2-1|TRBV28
TGTGCCAGCAGCCAAACAGGGGGCTTGAATGAGCAGTTCTTC
CASSQTGGLNEQFF
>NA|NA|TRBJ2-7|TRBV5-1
TGCGCCAGCAGCTTGGACGCATTCTACGAGCAGTACTTC
CASSLDAFYEQYF
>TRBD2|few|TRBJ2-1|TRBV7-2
TGTGCCAGCAGCTCCTTAGCGGGGTACAATGAGCAGTTCTTC
CASSSLAGYNEQFF
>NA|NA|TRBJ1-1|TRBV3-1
TGTGCCAGCAAATATATGGGGCAGGGGAACACTGAAGCTTTCTTT
CASKYMGQGNTEAFF
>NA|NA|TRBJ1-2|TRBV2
TGTGCCAGCATTCCCCTGACCTTATACCTGGCAGGCTACACCTTC
CASIPLTLYLAGYTF
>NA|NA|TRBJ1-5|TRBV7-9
TGTGCCAGCAGCTTAGAGGGGGTAGGGGGTCAGCCCCAGCATTTT
CASSLEGVGGQPQHF
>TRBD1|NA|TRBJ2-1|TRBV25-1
TGTGCCAGCAGTGAATATGGGGACAGGGCGGCCTACGAGCAGTTCTTC
CASSEYGDRAAYEQFF
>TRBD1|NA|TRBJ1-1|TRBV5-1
TGCGCCAGCAGCTTGTGGAGGGGGCGCTTGGGAACTGAAGCTTTCTTT
CASSLWRGRLGTEAFF
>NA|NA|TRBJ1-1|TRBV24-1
TGTGCCCCGTCGGGACACACTGAAGCTTTCTTT
CAPSGHTEAFF
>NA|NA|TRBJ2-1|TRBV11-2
TGTGCCAGCAGCTTAGGGCGGGGAGAAAATGAGCAGTTCTTC
CASSLGRGENEQFF
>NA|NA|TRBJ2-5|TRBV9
TGTGCCAGCAGCGTAAAGGGGCTGCCTCCCTCCCAAGAGACCCAGTACTTC
CASSVKGLPPSQETQYF
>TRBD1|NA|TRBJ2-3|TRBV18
TGTGCCAGCTCACCACGGACAGGGGCGGCAGATACGCAGTATTTT
CASSPRTGAADTQYF
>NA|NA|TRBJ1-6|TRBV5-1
TGCGCCAGCAGCTTGGGACGGCCGAATTCACCCCTCCACTTT
CASSLGRPNSPLHF
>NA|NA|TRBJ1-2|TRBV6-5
TGTGCCAGCAGTTACTCGCTTGGGCAGGGTGGGTCTGGCTACACCTTC
CASSYSLGQGGSGYTF
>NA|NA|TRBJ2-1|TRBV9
TGTGCCAGCGCGTTTTACAATGAGCAGTTCTTC
CASAFYNEQFF
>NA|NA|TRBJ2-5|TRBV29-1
TGCAGCGTTGGGAGACAAGAGACCCAGTACTTC
CSVGRQETQYF
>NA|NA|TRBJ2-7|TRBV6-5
TGTGCCAGCAGCATAAACCGGGGCCAGGCGTACGAGCAGTACTTC
CASSINRGQAYEQYF
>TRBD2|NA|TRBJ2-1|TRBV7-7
TGTGCCAGCAGCTTAGGGACTAGCGGGTCCAGCTCCTACAATGAGCAGTTCTTC
CASSLGTSGSSSYNEQFF
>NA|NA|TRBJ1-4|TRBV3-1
TGTGCCAGCAGCCAATGGACAGTTTCCCCGGCAACTAATGAAAAACTGTTTTTT
CASSQWTVSPATNEKLFF
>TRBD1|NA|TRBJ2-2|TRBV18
TGTGCCAACTCACCACCGAAGGGACAGCCCAACACCGGGGAGCTGTTTTTT
CANSPPKGQPNTGELFF
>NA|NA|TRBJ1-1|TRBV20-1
TGCAGTGCTAGAACCCGAAGAATGAACACTGAAGCTTTCTTT
CSARTRRMNTEAFF
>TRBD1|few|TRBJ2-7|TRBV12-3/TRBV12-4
TGTGCCAGCAGCCTGGACAGGGGGCCGGACGAGCAGTACTTC
CASSLDRGPDEQYF
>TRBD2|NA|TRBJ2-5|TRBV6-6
TGTGCCAGCAGGCGAGGACTAGCCGACACCCAGTACTTC
CASRRGLADTQYF
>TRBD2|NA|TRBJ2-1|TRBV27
TGTGCCAGCAGCCCCGGACTAGCACTAGGCTCCTACAATGAGCAGTTCTTC
CASSPGLALGSYNEQFF
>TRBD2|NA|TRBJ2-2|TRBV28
TGTGCCAGCAGTTTATTGGGAGAAACTAGCGGGAGTGGGGAGCTGTTTTTT
CASSLLGETSGSGELFF
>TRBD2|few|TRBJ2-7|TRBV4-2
TGTGCCAGCAGCCGCGGACTAGCGGGAGTCCGCGAGCAGTACTTC
CASSRGLAGVREQYF
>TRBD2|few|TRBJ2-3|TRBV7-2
TGTGCCAGCAGCCCCAGCGGGATTGACAGATACGCGTATTTT
CASSPSGIDRYAYF
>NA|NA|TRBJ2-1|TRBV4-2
TGTGCCAGCAGCCAAGAGCGGGTGGGCAATGAGCAGTTCTTC
CASSQERVGNEQFF
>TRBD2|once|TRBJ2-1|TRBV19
TGTGCCAGTAGTATCTATAGGGGACTAGGAAACAATGAGCAGTTCTTC
CASSIYRGLGNNEQFF
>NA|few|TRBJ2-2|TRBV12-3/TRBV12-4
TGTGCCAGCAGTCCATCAGAAAACACCGGGGAGCTGTTTTTT
CASSPSENTGELFF
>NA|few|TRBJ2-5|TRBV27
TGTGCCAGCAGCCGTTGGGGGAAAGAGACCCAGTACTTC
CASSRWGKETQYF
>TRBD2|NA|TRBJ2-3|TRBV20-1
TGCAGTGCCCATAACCGGGGCTGGCGGGAGGACAGATACGCGTATTTT
CSAHNRGWREDRYAYF
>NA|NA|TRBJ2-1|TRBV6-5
TGTGCCAGCACCGCCGGGGGGCCCTTTTACAATGAGCAGTTCTTC
CASTAGGPFYNEQFF
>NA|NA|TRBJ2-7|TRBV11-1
TGTGCCAGCAGCTTAGTACCGGACCGGACCTACGAGCAGTACTTC
CASSLVPDRTYEQYF
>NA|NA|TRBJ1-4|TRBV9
TGTGCCAGCAGCCCCGGACGGGACAAAAAACTGTTTTTT
CASSPGRDKKLFF
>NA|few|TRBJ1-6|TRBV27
TGTGCCAGCAGCCCCGACAGTCTCTATAATTCACCCCTCCACTTT
CASSPDSLYNSPLHF
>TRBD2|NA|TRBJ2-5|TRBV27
TGTGCCAGCAGTTGGACTAGTGGGGTGGAAGAGACCCAGTACTTC
CASSWTSGVEETQYF
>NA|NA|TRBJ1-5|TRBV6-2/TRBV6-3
TGTGCCAGCAGTTCGCTTTCCAGGGTCAGCCGTTATAGCAATCAGCCCCAGCATTTT
CASSSLSRVSRYSNQPQHF
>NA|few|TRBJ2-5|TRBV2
TGTGCCAGCAGTGATCGGGGACTGGGTATGGAGACCCAGTACTTC
CASSDRGLGMETQYF
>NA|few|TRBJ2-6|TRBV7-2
TGTGCCAGCAGCTCGCAACAGGGTAAAGGGACCTCTGGGGCCAACGTCCTGACTTTC
CASSSQQGKGTSGANVLTF
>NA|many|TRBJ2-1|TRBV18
TGTGCCAGCTCGGTTGAGTATAGCTCCTACAATGAGCAGTTCTTC
CASSVEYSSYNEQFF
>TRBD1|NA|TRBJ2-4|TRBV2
TGTGCCAGCAGCTCGGGACAGGGAAACAAAAACATTCAGTACTTC
CASSSGQGNKNIQYF
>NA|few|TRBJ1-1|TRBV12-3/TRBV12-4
TGTGCCAGCAGTGCAGGGTGGGACACTGAAGCTTTCTTT
CASSAGWDTEAFF
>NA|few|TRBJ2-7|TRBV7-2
TGTGCCAGCAGCTTCGCCCCTACGGCCGTTTCCTACGAGCAGTACTTC
CASSFAPTAVSYEQYF
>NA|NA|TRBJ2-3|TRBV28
TGTGCCAGCAGTTTGGCAATGGTGGATACGCAGTATTTT
CASSLAMVDTQYF
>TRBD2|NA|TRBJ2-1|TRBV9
TGTGCCAGCAGCGTTTCGGAGGGGAGGGCTGCCTACAATGAGCAGTTCTTC
CASSVSEGRAAYNEQFF
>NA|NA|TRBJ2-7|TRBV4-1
TGCGCCAGCAGCCACCCGGGACAAACATACGAGCAGTACTTC
CASSHPGQTYEQYF
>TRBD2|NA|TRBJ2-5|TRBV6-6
TGTGCCAGCAGGCCCGGGACTAGTGGAGAGACCCAGTACTTC
CASRPGTSGETQYF
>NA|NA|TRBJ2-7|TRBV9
TGTGCCAGCAGCGTCGGGACAACCACCTACGAGCAGTACTTC
CASSVGTTTYEQYF
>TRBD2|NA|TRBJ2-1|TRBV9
TGTGCCAGCAGCGTAGATGAAGCGGGAGGAGTGAGGAATGAGCAGTTCTTC
CASSVDEAGGVRNEQFF
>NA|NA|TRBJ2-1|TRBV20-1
TGCAGTGCGGAGGTCGCTTCCCTCGATGAGCAGTTCTTC
CSAEVASLDEQFF
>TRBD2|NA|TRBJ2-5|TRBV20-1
TGCAGTGCTGGTCCGGGACTAGCGGGGACAAGCCAAGAGACCCAGTACTTC
CSAGPGLAGTSQETQYF
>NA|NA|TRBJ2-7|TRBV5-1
TGCGCCAGCAGCTTGGCCCGGCAGGGACCCTACGAGCAGTACTTC
CASSLARQGPYEQYF
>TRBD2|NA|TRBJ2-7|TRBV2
TGTGCCAGCAGTGAAACTAGCGGGAGCGCCGAGCAGTACTTC
CASSETSGSAEQYF